A selection of T cell receptor beta chains follows, all from one sample in a study of blood T cell repertoires in COVID-19. Assay used: immunoSEQ multiplex PCR; TCRdb lists only in-frame clones, some missing. The sample has about 240,000 clones, roughly 81% seen once. What was sequenced was peripheral blood. The source is a woman older than 75 with COVID-19, enrolled during active disease. The CDR3 runs from the conserved cysteine through the conserved F or W. D genes are given only for firm matches. Clone size, where shown, is once, few, many, or a class for clones that have expanded.

V	D	size	J	CDR3	DNA
TRBV24-1	TRBD1	.	TRBJ1-2	CATSENGQGDGYTF	TGTGCCACCAGTGAGAACGGACAGGGCGACGGCTACACCTTC
TRBV19	.	.	TRBJ1-6	CASSARTVNSPLHF	TGTGCCAGTAGTGCCCGGACAGTCAATTCACCCCTCCACTTT
TRBV21-1	.	.	TRBJ1-5	CASSKRGQSYQPQHF	TGTGCCAGCAGCAAGCGGGGGCAATCCTATCAGCCCCAGCATTTT
TRBV19	.	few	TRBJ2-1	CASSIIATSSYNEQFF	TGTGCCAGTAGTATAATAGCGACTAGCTCCTACAATGAGCAGTTCTTC
TRBV6-2/TRBV6-3	.	.	TRBJ1-5	CASSYSRGFGQPQHF	TGTGCCAGCAGTTACTCCAGGGGTTTTGGTCAGCCCCAGCATTTT
TRBV7-2	.	.	TRBJ1-1	CASSLKGMMNTEAFF	TGTGCCAGCAGCTTAAAGGGGATGATGAACACTGAAGCTTTCTTT
TRBV4-2	TRBD1	.	TRBJ1-5	CASSRGTGDRVSNQPQHF	TGTGCCAGCAGCCGAGGGACAGGGGATCGTGTTAGCAATCAGCCCCAGCATTTT
TRBV7-2	.	.	TRBJ2-7	CASSLGRASYEQYF	TGTGCCAGCAGCCTGGGGCGCGCCTCCTACGAGCAGTACTTC
TRBV20-1	.	.	TRBJ2-1	CSASRNEQFF	TGCAGTGCTAGCCGGAATGAGCAGTTCTTC
TRBV18	TRBD1	.	TRBJ1-2	CASSPLNRGQEGYGYTF	TGTGCCAGCTCACCACTTAACAGGGGGCAGGAAGGCTATGGCTACACCTTC
TRBV18	.	.	TRBJ2-7	CASSPSTYEQYF	TGTGCCAGCTCACCATCCACCTACGAGCAGTACTTC
TRBV6-5	.	.	TRBJ1-5	CATQGGVREPQHF	TGTGCCACCCAAGGGGGGGTGCGTGAGCCCCAGCATTTT
TRBV19	TRBD1	.	TRBJ1-1	CASKNQGATEAFF	TGTGCCAGTAAGAACCAGGGGGCCACTGAAGCTTTCTTT
TRBV6-5	TRBD1	once	TRBJ2-5	CASRETGGGTQYF	TGTGCCAGCAGGGAGACAGGGGGAGGGACCCAGTACTTC
TRBV5-1	TRBD1	few	TRBJ1-1	CASSPGTGANTEAFF	TGCGCCAGCAGCCCCGGGACAGGGGCGAACACTGAAGCTTTCTTT
TRBV2	.	.	TRBJ2-7	CASTSQGVEYEQYF	TGTGCCAGCACTTCACAGGGAGTAGAGTACGAGCAGTACTTC
TRBV10-3	TRBD1	.	TRBJ1-2	CANLGTGEGYTF	TGTGCCAACCTCGGGACAGGGGAAGGCTACACCTTC
TRBV15	.	.	TRBJ1-4	CATSRDRVTDEKLFF	TGTGCCACCAGCAGAGATCGAGTGACAGATGAAAAACTGTTTTTT
TRBV7-9	.	.	TRBJ2-3	CASSRTERPTDTQYF	TGTGCCAGCAGCCGGACTGAACGGCCCACAGATACGCAGTATTTT
TRBV3-1/TRBV3-2	.	once	TRBJ1-2	CASSQDGGGLGYTF	TGTGCCAGCAGCCAAGATGGCGGGGGACTAGGCTACACCTTC
TRBV28	.	once	TRBJ1-2	CASRQGATPYGYTF	TGTGCCAGCAGACAGGGAGCTACCCCTTATGGCTACACCTTC
TRBV24-1	TRBD1	.	TRBJ2-1	CATSDWKQGTYNEQFF	TGTGCCACCAGTGATTGGAAACAGGGGACCTACAATGAGCAGTTCTTC
TRBV6-2/TRBV6-3	TRBD1	.	TRBJ2-1	CASSWDSYNEQFF	TGTGCCAGCAGTTGGGACAGCTACAATGAGCAGTTCTTC
TRBV7-3	.	.	TRBJ2-6	CASSLWPAGANVLTF	TGTGCCAGCAGCTTATGGCCAGCGGGGGCCAACGTCCTGACTTTC
TRBV7-2	.	.	TRBJ2-5	CASSFKETQYF	TGTGCCAGCAGCTTTAAAGAGACCCAGTACTTC
TRBV25-1	TRBD1	.	TRBJ2-1	CASSSTGVRYNEQFF	TGTGCCAGCAGTTCGACAGGGGTTCGCTACAATGAGCAGTTCTTC
TRBV5-1	.	.	TRBJ1-6	CASSSYRDPGSPLHF	TGCGCCAGCAGCTCGTACAGGGATCCGGGATCACCCCTCCACTTT
TRBV5-1	TRBD2	.	TRBJ2-1	CASSLGTSGNEQFF	TGCGCCAGCAGCTTGGGGACTAGCGGTAATGAGCAGTTCTTC
TRBV15	.	few	TRBJ1-5	CATSRDRQGKGNQPQHF	TGTGCCACCAGCAGAGATCGTCAGGGGAAGGGCAATCAGCCCCAGCATTTT
TRBV5-4	TRBD1	.	TRBJ2-7	CASSRQGFYEQYF	TGTGCCAGCAGCCGACAGGGATTCTACGAGCAGTACTTC
TRBV18	TRBD1	.	TRBJ1-2	CASSPSGGLYGYTF	TGTGCCAGCTCACCCTCAGGGGGCTTGTATGGCTACACCTTC
TRBV9	.	.	TRBJ1-5	CASSRTDNQPQHF	TGTGCCAGCAGCCGGACAGATAATCAGCCCCAGCATTTT
TRBV6-5	.	.	TRBJ2-5	CASSYRGNVQETQYF	TGTGCCAGCAGTTACCGGGGGAACGTCCAAGAGACCCAGTACTTC
TRBV18	.	.	TRBJ1-1	CASSLVNSMNTEAFF	TGTGCCAGCTCCCTAGTCAATTCAATGAACACTGAAGCTTTCTTT
TRBV5-1	.	.	TRBJ1-6	CASSLGAAGTPLHF	TGCGCCAGCAGCTTGGGGGCGGCGGGGACACCCCTCCACTTT
TRBV7-9	.	.	TRBJ1-3	CASSTAGSGNTIYF	TGTGCCAGCAGCACCGCGGGGTCCGGAAACACCATATATTTT
TRBV5-1	.	.	TRBJ2-6	CASSFSSGANVLTF	TGCGCCAGCAGCTTCAGCTCTGGGGCCAACGTCCTGACTTTC
TRBV5-1	.	.	TRBJ1-4	CASSLSASNEKLFF	TGCGCCAGCAGCCTCAGTGCCTCTAATGAAAAACTGTTTTTT
TRBV20-1	.	.	TRBJ1-1	CSAWGDTEAFF	TGCAGTGCCTGGGGGGACACTGAAGCTTTCTTT
TRBV7-3	.	.	TRBJ2-3	CASSLAPSSTDTQYF	TGTGCCAGCAGCCTAGCGCCATCTAGCACAGATACGCAGTATTTT
TRBV28	TRBD1	.	TRBJ1-4	CASKTGGFNEKLFF	TGTGCCAGCAAGACAGGGGGCTTTAATGAAAAACTGTTTTTT
TRBV30	.	.	TRBJ2-1	CAWRRGWSYNEQFF	TGTGCCTGGAGACGGGGGTGGTCCTACAATGAGCAGTTCTTC
TRBV5-1	.	.	TRBJ1-1	CASSLGGADTEAFF	TGCGCCAGCAGCTTGGGGGGCGCGGACACTGAAGCTTTCTTT
TRBV3-1/TRBV3-2	.	.	TRBJ1-1	CASSQGRRNTEAFF	TGTGCCAGCAGCCAAGGGAGAAGGAACACTGAAGCTTTCTTT
TRBV14	.	.	TRBJ1-4	CASSQDRGSNEKLFF	TGTGCCAGCAGCCAAGATCGGGGGAGTAATGAAAAACTGTTTTTT
TRBV7-8	.	.	TRBJ1-4	CASSSREGTNEKLFF	TGTGCCAGCAGCTCCCGGGAGGGAACTAATGAAAAACTGTTTTTT
TRBV27	.	.	TRBJ2-1	CAGSTLGGSYNEQFF	TGTGCCGGCAGTACCTTGGGGGGATCCTACAATGAGCAGTTCTTC
TRBV9	.	.	TRBJ1-1	CASSVGDSGYTEAFF	TGTGCCAGCAGCGTAGGGGATTCAGGGTACACTGAAGCTTTCTTT
TRBV4-1	.	few	TRBJ2-1	CASSQDRLNEQFF	TGCGCCAGCAGCCAAGACCGGTTAAATGAGCAGTTCTTC
TRBV11-2	TRBD1	once	TRBJ2-1	CASSSGTGAYNEQFF	TGTGCCAGCAGCTCCGGGACAGGGGCCTACAATGAGCAGTTCTTC
TRBV15	TRBD2	.	TRBJ2-3	CATSRDKRGGADTQYF	TGTGCCACCAGCAGAGATAAGCGGGGGGGTGCAGATACGCAGTATTTT
TRBV5-6	.	.	TRBJ2-3	CASSIPGTGTSGTQYF	TGTGCCAGCAGCATACCCGGAACAGGGACCTCTGGGACGCAGTATTTT
TRBV5-6	TRBD1	.	TRBJ1-2	CASSLDGTVPAGYTF	TGTGCCAGCAGCTTGGACGGGACAGTGCCGGCTGGCTACACCTTC